A selection of T cell receptor beta chains follows, all from one sample in a study of blood T cell repertoires in COVID-19. The method was immunoSEQ multiplex PCR; TCRdb's version includes in-frame clones alone and lacks a portion of them. The table lists 250,000 or so clones, 70% to 90% of them singletons. Sample: PBMCs or T cells enriched from blood (not recorded which). Source of these receptors: a woman between 50 and 59 years old who had been exposed to COVID-19. CDR3s include the opening cysteine and the closing phenylalanine or tryptophan. A D gene is named only where the DNA matches it firmly. Size values are once, few and many counts, or a class for expanded clones, and some rows have none.

cdr3_length: 14; clone_size: NA; d_call: TRBD1; v_call: TRBV5-6; j_call: TRBJ2-1; cdr3_nt: TGTGCCAGCAGCTTGGGGGACAGGTACAATGAGCAGTTCTTC; cdr3_aa: CASSLGDRYNEQFF
cdr3_length: 15; clone_size: NA; d_call: NA; v_call: TRBV7-2; j_call: TRBJ1-4; cdr3_nt: TGTGCCAGCAGCTTAGATCGGGGGTCTAATGAAAAACTGTTTTTT; cdr3_aa: CASSLDRGSNEKLFF
cdr3_length: 18; clone_size: NA; d_call: NA; v_call: TRBV1; j_call: TRBJ2-1; cdr3_nt: TGCACCAGCAGCCAAAATGTGTCGGTGGCGGTAAACTACAATGAGCAGTTCTTC; cdr3_aa: CTSSQNVSVAVNYNEQFF
cdr3_length: 14; clone_size: NA; d_call: NA; v_call: TRBV5-1; j_call: TRBJ2-7; cdr3_nt: TGCGCCAGCAGCCCCGCCCTAGTAGCGTACGAGCAGTACTTC; cdr3_aa: CASSPALVAYEQYF
cdr3_length: 14; clone_size: once; d_call: NA; v_call: TRBV18; j_call: TRBJ1-5; cdr3_nt: TGTGCCAGCTCATGGAGGGAGGGCAATCAGCCCCAGCATTTT; cdr3_aa: CASSWREGNQPQHF
cdr3_length: 14; clone_size: NA; d_call: TRBD2; v_call: TRBV6-1; j_call: TRBJ2-7; cdr3_nt: TGTGCCAGCAGTGAAAGGGAGGGTGCCTACGAGCAGTACTTC; cdr3_aa: CASSEREGAYEQYF
cdr3_length: 14; clone_size: NA; d_call: NA; v_call: TRBV9; j_call: TRBJ1-1; cdr3_nt: TGTGCCAGCAGCGTCGGAGGGTTCGACACTGAAGCTTTCTTT; cdr3_aa: CASSVGGFDTEAFF
cdr3_length: 13; clone_size: NA; d_call: TRBD2; v_call: TRBV18; j_call: TRBJ2-5; cdr3_nt: TGTGCCAGCTCGCTGGGACTAGCGCCCGCCCAGTACTTC; cdr3_aa: CASSLGLAPAQYF
cdr3_length: 10; clone_size: NA; d_call: NA; v_call: TRBV5-1; j_call: TRBJ1-6; cdr3_nt: TGCGCCAGCAGCTTGGTCGGGGACCACTTT; cdr3_aa: CASSLVGDHF
cdr3_length: 12; clone_size: NA; d_call: NA; v_call: TRBV28; j_call: TRBJ1-1; cdr3_nt: TGTGCCAGCAGTTTAAGCAGGGGAGCAGCTTTCTTT; cdr3_aa: CASSLSRGAAFF
cdr3_length: 15; clone_size: NA; d_call: NA; v_call: TRBV6-1; j_call: TRBJ1-1; cdr3_nt: TGTGCCAGCACCCCGACGGGGGGCGCGAACACTGAAGCTTTCTTT; cdr3_aa: CASTPTGGANTEAFF
cdr3_length: 13; clone_size: once; d_call: NA; v_call: TRBV27; j_call: TRBJ2-7; cdr3_nt: TGTGCCAGCAGTTTAGGGGACAACTACGAGCAGTACTTC; cdr3_aa: CASSLGDNYEQYF
cdr3_length: 16; clone_size: NA; d_call: TRBD1; v_call: TRBV5-4; j_call: TRBJ2-2; cdr3_nt: TGTGCCAGCAGCTTGCCGGGGGGACAGGGCACCGGGGAGCTGTTTTTT; cdr3_aa: CASSLPGGQGTGELFF
cdr3_length: 16; clone_size: NA; d_call: TRBD1; v_call: TRBV5-5; j_call: TRBJ1-1; cdr3_nt: TGTGCCAGCAGCTTCCAGACAGGGGGTTGGGACACTGAAGCTTTCTTT; cdr3_aa: CASSFQTGGWDTEAFF
cdr3_length: 14; clone_size: NA; d_call: NA; v_call: TRBV19; j_call: TRBJ1-6; cdr3_nt: TGTGCCAGTAGGTCCGGGATGTGGAATTCACCCCTCCACTTT; cdr3_aa: CASRSGMWNSPLHF
cdr3_length: 14; clone_size: NA; d_call: NA; v_call: TRBV3-1/TRBV3-2; j_call: TRBJ1-4; cdr3_nt: TGTGCCAGCAGCCAAGTAACGAGGGGGGAAAAACTGTTTTTT; cdr3_aa: CASSQVTRGEKLFF
cdr3_length: 12; clone_size: once; d_call: NA; v_call: TRBV19; j_call: TRBJ2-5; cdr3_nt: TGTGCCAGTGGAGGGTACCAAGAGACCCAGTACTTC; cdr3_aa: CASGGYQETQYF
cdr3_length: 15; clone_size: NA; d_call: TRBD1; v_call: TRBV4-3; j_call: TRBJ1-4; cdr3_nt: TGCGCCAGCAGCCAAGAGGGACAGGGAGGGGAAAAACTGTTTTTT; cdr3_aa: CASSQEGQGGEKLFF
cdr3_length: 12; clone_size: NA; d_call: TRBD2; v_call: TRBV29-1; j_call: TRBJ2-7; cdr3_nt: TGCAGCGTTGCGGGGGGTAGAGACGAGCAGTACTTC; cdr3_aa: CSVAGGRDEQYF
cdr3_length: 14; clone_size: NA; d_call: NA; v_call: TRBV7-2; j_call: TRBJ2-3; cdr3_nt: TGTGCCAGCAGCTTCGGTAGTAACACAGATACGCAGTATTTT; cdr3_aa: CASSFGSNTDTQYF
cdr3_length: 16; clone_size: NA; d_call: TRBD1; v_call: TRBV19; j_call: TRBJ2-2; cdr3_nt: TGTGCCAGCAGGCCCCGACAGGGGCGAGGCACCGGGGAGCTGTTTTTT; cdr3_aa: CASRPRQGRGTGELFF
cdr3_length: 20; clone_size: NA; d_call: TRBD2; v_call: TRBV4-2; j_call: TRBJ2-7; cdr3_nt: TGTGCCAGCAGCCAAGAAAATTTCGGGGAACTAGCGGGGGCTGAGTACGAGCAGTACTTC; cdr3_aa: CASSQENFGELAGAEYEQYF
cdr3_length: 13; clone_size: NA; d_call: NA; v_call: TRBV7-9; j_call: TRBJ1-1; cdr3_nt: TGTGCCAGCAGGAGCGCAGAGAACACTGAAGCTTTCTTT; cdr3_aa: CASRSAENTEAFF
cdr3_length: 15; clone_size: NA; d_call: TRBD1; v_call: TRBV2; j_call: TRBJ2-2; cdr3_nt: TGTGCCAGCAGTGGGGACAGGGGCTACACCGGGGAGCTGTTTTTT; cdr3_aa: CASSGDRGYTGELFF
cdr3_length: 13; clone_size: NA; d_call: NA; v_call: TRBV12-3/TRBV12-4; j_call: TRBJ1-1; cdr3_nt: TGTGCCAGCAGCCTTCAGGGAGGCGGTGAAGCTTTCTTT; cdr3_aa: CASSLQGGGEAFF
cdr3_length: 14; clone_size: NA; d_call: NA; v_call: TRBV19; j_call: TRBJ1-4; cdr3_nt: TGTGCCAGTAGTTATGTCGCAACTAATGAAAAACTGTTTTTT; cdr3_aa: CASSYVATNEKLFF
cdr3_length: 12; clone_size: NA; d_call: TRBD1; v_call: TRBV12-3/TRBV12-4; j_call: TRBJ2-7; cdr3_nt: TGTGCCAGCAGTCCAGGGGGCAACGAGCAGTACTTC; cdr3_aa: CASSPGGNEQYF
cdr3_length: 16; clone_size: NA; d_call: NA; v_call: TRBV11-2; j_call: TRBJ2-1; cdr3_nt: TGTGCCAGCAGCCTAGTTTCCGGGTCCCTCTACAATGAGCAGTTCTTC; cdr3_aa: CASSLVSGSLYNEQFF
cdr3_length: 13; clone_size: NA; d_call: NA; v_call: TRBV2; j_call: TRBJ1-6; cdr3_nt: TGTGCCAGCACCTTCGGTGCCCGATCACCCCTCCACTTT; cdr3_aa: CASTFGARSPLHF
cdr3_length: 14; clone_size: once; d_call: NA; v_call: TRBV6-5; j_call: TRBJ1-1; cdr3_nt: TGTGCCAGCAGCTCGTACGGGGTTAACACTGAAGCTTTCTTT; cdr3_aa: CASSSYGVNTEAFF
cdr3_length: 12; clone_size: NA; d_call: NA; v_call: TRBV18; j_call: TRBJ1-2; cdr3_nt: TGTGCCAGCTCACCAGCTGGGGGCTTCTACACCTTC; cdr3_aa: CASSPAGGFYTF
cdr3_length: 14; clone_size: NA; d_call: NA; v_call: TRBV2; j_call: TRBJ1-5; cdr3_nt: TGTGCCAGCAGTGAAAGGCAGGGGAATCAGCCCCAGCATTTT; cdr3_aa: CASSERQGNQPQHF
cdr3_length: 12; clone_size: NA; d_call: NA; v_call: TRBV21-1; j_call: TRBJ1-1; cdr3_nt: TGTGCCAGCAGCCTCAGGGTTTGTGAAGCTTTCTTT; cdr3_aa: CASSLRVCEAFF
cdr3_length: 17; clone_size: few; d_call: NA; v_call: TRBV25-1; j_call: TRBJ2-1; cdr3_nt: TGTGCCAGCAGTGAAGCTTGGACAGATGATTTTAGGGGGGAGCAGTTCTTC; cdr3_aa: CASSEAWTDDFRGEQFF
cdr3_length: 16; clone_size: NA; d_call: TRBD1; v_call: TRBV27; j_call: TRBJ1-2; cdr3_nt: TGTGCCAGCAGTCAATACACGGACAGGGCGAAGGGAGGCTACACCTTC; cdr3_aa: CASSQYTDRAKGGYTF
cdr3_length: 14; clone_size: NA; d_call: NA; v_call: TRBV6-5; j_call: TRBJ1-5; cdr3_nt: TGTGCCAGCAACCCGGGACACACTAATCAGCCCCAGCATTTT; cdr3_aa: CASNPGHTNQPQHF
cdr3_length: 17; clone_size: NA; d_call: TRBD1; v_call: TRBV5-1; j_call: TRBJ2-1; cdr3_nt: TGCGCCAGCAGCCCCGGACAGGTCCTCAGTCAAATCGGTGAGCAGTTCTTC; cdr3_aa: CASSPGQVLSQIGEQFF
cdr3_length: 13; clone_size: NA; d_call: NA; v_call: TRBV29-1; j_call: TRBJ1-1; cdr3_nt: TGCAGCGTTGAAATCTGGGAGTACACTGAAGCTTTCTTT; cdr3_aa: CSVEIWEYTEAFF
cdr3_length: 14; clone_size: NA; d_call: NA; v_call: TRBV7-2; j_call: TRBJ1-2; cdr3_nt: TGTGCCAGCAGCTTAGAACGCAGGGGAAGGGGCTACACCTTC; cdr3_aa: CASSLERRGRGYTF
cdr3_length: 15; clone_size: NA; d_call: NA; v_call: TRBV19; j_call: TRBJ1-5; cdr3_nt: TGTGCCAGTAGAGGCGCAGGGGAAAAGTACCAGCCCCAGCATTTT; cdr3_aa: CASRGAGEKYQPQHF
cdr3_length: 14; clone_size: NA; d_call: TRBD1; v_call: TRBV7-2; j_call: TRBJ2-5; cdr3_nt: TGTGCCAGCAGCTCAGGACAGGGTCAGGAGACCCAGTACTTC; cdr3_aa: CASSSGQGQETQYF
cdr3_length: 13; clone_size: NA; d_call: TRBD1; v_call: TRBV6-2/TRBV6-3; j_call: TRBJ2-3; cdr3_nt: TGTGCCAGCAGTTACCCACCGGGACAGGCGCAGTATTTT; cdr3_aa: CASSYPPGQAQYF
cdr3_length: 14; clone_size: NA; d_call: NA; v_call: TRBV7-9; j_call: TRBJ1-5; cdr3_nt: TGTGCCAGCAGCGTCCAGGGTAGCAATCAGCCCCAGCATTTT; cdr3_aa: CASSVQGSNQPQHF
cdr3_length: 15; clone_size: NA; d_call: TRBD1; v_call: TRBV5-6; j_call: TRBJ2-2; cdr3_nt: TGTGCCAGCAGCTCAGGGGGTATGAACACCGGGGAGCTGTTTTTT; cdr3_aa: CASSSGGMNTGELFF
cdr3_length: 12; clone_size: NA; d_call: NA; v_call: TRBV2; j_call: TRBJ1-1; cdr3_nt: TGTGCCAGGCAGGCGGGGGGGACTGAAGCTTTCTTT; cdr3_aa: CARQAGGTEAFF
cdr3_length: 13; clone_size: NA; d_call: NA; v_call: TRBV19; j_call: TRBJ1-2; cdr3_nt: TGTGCCAGTAGTACTTTGGTCAGGGAAGGCTACACCTTC; cdr3_aa: CASSTLVREGYTF
cdr3_length: 11; clone_size: NA; d_call: NA; v_call: TRBV5-1; j_call: TRBJ1-1; cdr3_nt: TGCGCCAGCCAGGGGAACACTGAAGCTTTCTTT; cdr3_aa: CASQGNTEAFF
cdr3_length: 15; clone_size: NA; d_call: NA; v_call: TRBV1; j_call: TRBJ2-5; cdr3_nt: TGCACCAGCACTCTAGCGGGGGGGAAGAAAGAGACCCAGTACTTC; cdr3_aa: CTSTLAGGKKETQYF
cdr3_length: 14; clone_size: NA; d_call: TRBD1; v_call: TRBV2; j_call: TRBJ1-5; cdr3_nt: TGTGCCAGCAGCGCGGACAGGGGCAATCAGCCCCAGCATTTT; cdr3_aa: CASSADRGNQPQHF
cdr3_length: 15; clone_size: NA; d_call: TRBD1; v_call: TRBV7-9; j_call: TRBJ2-1; cdr3_nt: TGTGCCAGCAGCTTACGGGGACAGGGAGTAAATGAGCAGTTCTTC; cdr3_aa: CASSLRGQGVNEQFF
cdr3_length: 16; clone_size: NA; d_call: NA; v_call: TRBV9; j_call: TRBJ2-7; cdr3_nt: TGTGCCAGCAGCGTACAATCAGACTACTCACCCTACGAGCAGTACTTC; cdr3_aa: CASSVQSDYSPYEQYF
cdr3_length: 13; clone_size: NA; d_call: NA; v_call: TRBV30; j_call: TRBJ2-2; cdr3_nt: TGTGCCTGGAGTGTAAAGGGGTCCGGGGAGCTGTTTTTT; cdr3_aa: CAWSVKGSGELFF
cdr3_length: 13; clone_size: few; d_call: TRBD2; v_call: TRBV10-2; j_call: TRBJ2-7; cdr3_nt: TGCGCCAGTTCATCGGGACTAGACTACGAGCAGTACTTC; cdr3_aa: CASSSGLDYEQYF
cdr3_length: 18; clone_size: NA; d_call: TRBD2; v_call: TRBV7-2; j_call: TRBJ2-3; cdr3_nt: TGTGCCAGCAGCTTAGGTCCTAGCGGGCTCTCTAGCACAGATACGCAGTATTTT; cdr3_aa: CASSLGPSGLSSTDTQYF
cdr3_length: 13; clone_size: NA; d_call: NA; v_call: TRBV5-6; j_call: TRBJ1-5; cdr3_nt: TGTGCCAGCAGCTTCGGGAGCAATCAGCCCCAGCATTTT; cdr3_aa: CASSFGSNQPQHF
cdr3_length: 15; clone_size: NA; d_call: NA; v_call: TRBV4-1; j_call: TRBJ1-6; cdr3_nt: TGCGCCAGCAGCCAGGCGGGCGCCGATAATTCACCCCTCCACTTT; cdr3_aa: CASSQAGADNSPLHF
cdr3_length: 14; clone_size: NA; d_call: TRBD2; v_call: TRBV2; j_call: TRBJ2-3; cdr3_nt: TGTGCCAGCAGTGGGGGACTAGGGGCCTATACGCAGTATTTT; cdr3_aa: CASSGGLGAYTQYF